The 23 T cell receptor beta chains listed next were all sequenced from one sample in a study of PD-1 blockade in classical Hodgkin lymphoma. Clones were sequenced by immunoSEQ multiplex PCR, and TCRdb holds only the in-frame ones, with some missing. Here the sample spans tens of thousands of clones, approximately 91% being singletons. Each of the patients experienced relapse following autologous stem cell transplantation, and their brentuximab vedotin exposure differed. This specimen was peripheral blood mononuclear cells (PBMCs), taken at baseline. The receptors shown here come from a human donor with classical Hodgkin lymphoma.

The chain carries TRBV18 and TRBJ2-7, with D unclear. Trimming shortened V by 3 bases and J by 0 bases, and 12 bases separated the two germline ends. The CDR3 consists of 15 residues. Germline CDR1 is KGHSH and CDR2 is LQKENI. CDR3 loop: CASSPLVTNSYEQYF. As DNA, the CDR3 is TGTGCCAGCTCACCCTTGGTGACAAACTCCTACGAGCAGTACTTC.

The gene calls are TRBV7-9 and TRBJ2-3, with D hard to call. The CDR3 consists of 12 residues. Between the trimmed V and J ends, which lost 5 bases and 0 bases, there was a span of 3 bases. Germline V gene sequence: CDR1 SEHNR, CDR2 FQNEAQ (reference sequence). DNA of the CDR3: TGTGCCAGCAGCCCTAGCACAGATACGCAGTATTTT. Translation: CASSPSTDTQYF.

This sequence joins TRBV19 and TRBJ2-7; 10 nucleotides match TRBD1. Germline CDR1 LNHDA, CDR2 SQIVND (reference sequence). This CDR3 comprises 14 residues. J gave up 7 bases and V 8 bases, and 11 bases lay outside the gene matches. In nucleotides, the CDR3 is TGTGCCAGTCGACCGGGACAGGGGTACCGAGAGCAGTACTTC. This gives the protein CASRPGQGYREQYF.

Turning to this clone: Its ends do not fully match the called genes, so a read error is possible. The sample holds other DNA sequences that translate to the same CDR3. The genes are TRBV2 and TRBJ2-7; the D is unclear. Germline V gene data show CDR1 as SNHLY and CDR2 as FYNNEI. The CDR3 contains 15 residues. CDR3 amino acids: CASRRIGTLTYEQYF. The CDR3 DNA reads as TGCGCCAGCAGGCGTATTGGCACCCTAACTTACGAGCAGTACTTC.

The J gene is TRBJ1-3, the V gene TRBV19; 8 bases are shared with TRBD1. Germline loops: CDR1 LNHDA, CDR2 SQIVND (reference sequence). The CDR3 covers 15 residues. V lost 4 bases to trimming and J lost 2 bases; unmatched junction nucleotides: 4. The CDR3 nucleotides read TGTGCCAGTAGTAAGGACAGGGTCCCTGGAAACACCATATATTTT. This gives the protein CASSKDRVPGNTIYF.

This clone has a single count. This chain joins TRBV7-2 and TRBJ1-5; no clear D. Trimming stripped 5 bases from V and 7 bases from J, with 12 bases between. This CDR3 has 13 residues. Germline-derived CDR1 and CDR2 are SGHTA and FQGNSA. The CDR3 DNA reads TGTGCCAGCAGCCGCCTTTTGGGGCAGCCCCAGCATTTT. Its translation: CASSRLLGQPQHF.

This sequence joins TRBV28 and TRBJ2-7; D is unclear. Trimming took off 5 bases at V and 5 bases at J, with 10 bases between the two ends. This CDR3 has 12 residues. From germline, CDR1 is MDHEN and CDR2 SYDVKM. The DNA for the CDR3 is TGTGCCAGCAGTCCGCCAATGGACGAGCAGTACTTC. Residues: CASSPPMDEQYF. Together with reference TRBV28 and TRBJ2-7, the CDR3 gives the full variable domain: DVKVTQSSRYLVKRTGEKVFLECVQDMDHENMFWYRQDPGLGLRLIYFSYDVKMKEKGDIPEGYSVSREKKERFSLILESASTNQTSMYLCASSPPMDEQYFGPGTRLTVT.

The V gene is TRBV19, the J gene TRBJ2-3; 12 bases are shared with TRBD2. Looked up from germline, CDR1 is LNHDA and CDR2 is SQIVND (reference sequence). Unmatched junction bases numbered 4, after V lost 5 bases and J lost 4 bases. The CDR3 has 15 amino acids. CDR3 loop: CASSLAGGGADTQYF. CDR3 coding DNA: TGTGCCAGTAGTCTAGCGGGAGGGGGGGCAGATACGCAGTATTTT.

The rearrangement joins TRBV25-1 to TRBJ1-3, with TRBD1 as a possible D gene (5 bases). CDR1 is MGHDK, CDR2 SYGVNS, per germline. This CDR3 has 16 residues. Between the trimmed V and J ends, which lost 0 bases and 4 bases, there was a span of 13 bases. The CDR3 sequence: CASSEYGGLSGNTIYF. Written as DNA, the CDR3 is TGTGCCAGCAGTGAATATGGGGGACTCTCCGGAAACACCATATATTTT.

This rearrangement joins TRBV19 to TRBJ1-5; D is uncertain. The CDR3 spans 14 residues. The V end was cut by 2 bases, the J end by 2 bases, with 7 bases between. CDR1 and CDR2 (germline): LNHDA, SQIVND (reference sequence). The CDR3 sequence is CASSIMGGNQPQHF. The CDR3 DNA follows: TGTGCCAGTAGTATAATGGGCGGCAATCAGCCCCAGCATTTT. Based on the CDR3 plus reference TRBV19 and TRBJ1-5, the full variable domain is DGGITQSPKYLFRKEGQNVTLSCEQNLNHDAMYWYRQDPGQGLRLIYYSQIVNDFQKGDIAEGYSVSREKKESFPLTVTSAQKNPTAFYLCASSIMGGNQPQHFGDGTRLSIL.

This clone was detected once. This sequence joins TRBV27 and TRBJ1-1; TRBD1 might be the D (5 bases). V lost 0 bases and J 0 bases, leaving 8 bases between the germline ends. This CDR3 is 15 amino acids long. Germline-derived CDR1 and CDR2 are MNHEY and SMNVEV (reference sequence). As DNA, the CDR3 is TGTGCCAGCAGTTTATCTGGGGGTTTGAACACTGAAGCTTTCTTT. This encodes CASSLSGGLNTEAFF.

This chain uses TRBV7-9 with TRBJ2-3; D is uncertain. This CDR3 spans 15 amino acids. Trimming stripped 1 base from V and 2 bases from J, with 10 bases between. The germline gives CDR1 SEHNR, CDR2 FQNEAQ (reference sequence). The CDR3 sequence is CASSLGDSLTDTQYF. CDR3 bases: TGTGCCAGCAGCTTAGGAGACTCACTCACAGATACGCAGTATTTT.

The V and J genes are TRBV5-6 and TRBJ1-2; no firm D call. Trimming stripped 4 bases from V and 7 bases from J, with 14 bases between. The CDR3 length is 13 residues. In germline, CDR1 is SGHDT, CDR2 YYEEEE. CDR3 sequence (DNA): TGTGCCAGCAGCCCGCGGGGAGGTCGTGGCTACACCTTC. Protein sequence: CASSPRGGRGYTF. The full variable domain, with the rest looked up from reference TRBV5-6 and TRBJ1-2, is DAGVTQSPTHLIKTRGQQVTLRCSPKSGHDTVSWYQQALGQGPQFIFQYYEEEERQRGNFPDRFSGHQFPNYSSELNVNALLLGDSALYLCASSPRGGRGYTFGSGTRLTVV.

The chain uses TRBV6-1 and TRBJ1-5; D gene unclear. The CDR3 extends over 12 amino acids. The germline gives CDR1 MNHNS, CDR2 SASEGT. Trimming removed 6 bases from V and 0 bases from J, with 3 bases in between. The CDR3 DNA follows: TGTGCCAGCAGAAATAGCAATCAGCCCCAGCATTTT. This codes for CASRNSNQPQHF.

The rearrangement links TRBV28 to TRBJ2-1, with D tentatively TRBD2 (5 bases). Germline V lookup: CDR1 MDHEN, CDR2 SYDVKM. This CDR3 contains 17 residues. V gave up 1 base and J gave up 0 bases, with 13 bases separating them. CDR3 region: CASSLSKRQSSYNEQFF. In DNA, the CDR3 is TGTGCCAGCAGTTTATCGAAGCGGCAAAGCTCCTACAATGAGCAGTTCTTC. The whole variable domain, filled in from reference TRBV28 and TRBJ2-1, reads DVKVTQSSRYLVKRTGEKVFLECVQDMDHENMFWYRQDPGLGLRLIYFSYDVKMKEKGDIPEGYSVSREKKERFSLILESASTNQTSMYLCASSLSKRQSSYNEQFFGPGTRLTVL.

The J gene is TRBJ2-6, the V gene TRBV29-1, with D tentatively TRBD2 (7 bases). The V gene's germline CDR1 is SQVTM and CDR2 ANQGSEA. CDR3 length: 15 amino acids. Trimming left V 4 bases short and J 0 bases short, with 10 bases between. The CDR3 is CSVGRGGSGANVLTF. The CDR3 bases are TGCAGCGTTGGGAGGGGGGGCTCTGGGGCCAACGTCCTGACTTTC.

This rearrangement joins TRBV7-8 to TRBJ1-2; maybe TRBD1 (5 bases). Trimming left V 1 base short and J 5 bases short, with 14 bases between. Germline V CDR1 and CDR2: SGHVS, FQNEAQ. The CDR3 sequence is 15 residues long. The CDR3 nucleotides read TGTGCCAGCAGCTTAGGGACAAGGGGCCCATATGGCTACACCTTC. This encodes CASSLGTRGPYGYTF.

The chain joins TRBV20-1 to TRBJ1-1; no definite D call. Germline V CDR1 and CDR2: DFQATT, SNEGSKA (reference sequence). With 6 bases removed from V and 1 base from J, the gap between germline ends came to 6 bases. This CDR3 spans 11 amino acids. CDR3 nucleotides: TGCAGTGCCACCTGGAACACTGAAGCTTTCTTT. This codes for CSATWNTEAFF.

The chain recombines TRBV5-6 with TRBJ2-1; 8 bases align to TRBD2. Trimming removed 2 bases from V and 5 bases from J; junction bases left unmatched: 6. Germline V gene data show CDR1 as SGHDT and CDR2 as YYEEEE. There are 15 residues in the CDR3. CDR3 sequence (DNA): TGTGCCAGCAGCTTCATGAGCGGGAGCGACAATGAGCAGTTCTTC. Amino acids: CASSFMSGSDNEQFF.

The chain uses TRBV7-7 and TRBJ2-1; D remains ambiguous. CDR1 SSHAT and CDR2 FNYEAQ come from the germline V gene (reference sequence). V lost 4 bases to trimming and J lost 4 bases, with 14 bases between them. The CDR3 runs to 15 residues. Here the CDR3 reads CASSSDGGVYNEQFF. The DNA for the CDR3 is TGTGCCAGCAGCTCAGACGGCGGAGTTTACAATGAGCAGTTCTTC.

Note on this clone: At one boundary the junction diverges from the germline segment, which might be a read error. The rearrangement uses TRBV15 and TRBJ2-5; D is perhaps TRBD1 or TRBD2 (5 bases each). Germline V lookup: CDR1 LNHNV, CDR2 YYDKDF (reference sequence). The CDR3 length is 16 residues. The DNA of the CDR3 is TGTGCCACCAGCAGAGATGTTAGCCTGGGTGGTGTGGGACCCAACTTC. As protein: CATSRDVSLGGVGPNF.

CDR3 region: CASSIIGGTEFNGYTF. Written as DNA, the CDR3 is TGTGCCAGCTCTATAATCGGGGGGACAGAGTTTAATGGCTACACCTTC. The chain joins TRBV18 to TRBJ1-2, with TRBD1 matching 7 bases. Germline CDR1 is KGHSH and CDR2 is LQKENI. The trim removed 6 bases at V and 6 bases at J, leaving 16 bases unmatched. The CDR3 covers 16 residues.

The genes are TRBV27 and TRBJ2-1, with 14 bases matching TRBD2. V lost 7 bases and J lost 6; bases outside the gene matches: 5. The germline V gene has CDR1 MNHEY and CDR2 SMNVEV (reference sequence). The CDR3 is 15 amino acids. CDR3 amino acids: CASTSGTSGSNEQFF. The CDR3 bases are TGTGCCAGCACTTCCGGGACTAGCGGGAGCAATGAGCAGTTCTTC.